This T cell receptor beta chain was profiled in a study of T-cell reconstitution after alpha-beta-depleted transplantation in children. Per the germline V gene, CDR1 is SQVTM and CDR2 is ANQGSEA. CDR3 length: 13 residues. Trimming cost V 4 bases and J 0 bases, with 9 bases left between them. General study points: TCRbeta diversity was high at day 60 in some patients (a result of surviving recipient T cells and thymic progenitors).

Using unique molecular identifiers, the investigators prepared the TCRbeta library. MiXCR, run by TCRdb on the PCR reads, gives a single entry per CDR3 protein. The sample has hundreds of thousands of distinct CDR3 sequences; 15% to 20% are singletons. This clonotype was recorded a few times. Its antigen is unidentified. The chain links TRBV29-1 to TRBJ1-1; D remains unclear. The sequence derives from a boy in the first two years of life who had a stem cell transplant for Wiskott-Aldrich syndrome, so the T cells may come from the graft donor. Material: PBMCs, mostly from graft donor cells, obtained 360 days after TCRalphabeta/CD19-depleted stem cell transplant. The CDR3 is CSVVEGLNTEAFF. The CDR3 nucleotides are TGCAGCGTTGTCGAGGGCCTGAACACTGAAGCTTTCTTT.